These T cell receptor beta chains were read from a single sample in a study of cytomegalovirus exposure and HLA in healthy donors. Sequenced by immunoSEQ multiplex PCR; TCRdb stores in-frame clones only, minus some. The sample includes about 180,000 clones, 77% of them seen just once. Input material: PBMCs. All receptors derive from a man between 18 and 35 years old in good health and CMV-seronegative. Both conserved end residues are part of each CDR3. Fields, in order: V gene, D gene, J gene, clone size, CDR3 DNA, CDR3 protein. The D gene is left open where the match is weak. Clone size is shown for a subset of rows, as once, few, many or a class of expanded clone.

TRBV11-1	NA	TRBJ2-5	NA	TGTGCCAGCAGCTCCGAGGTAAAGGTAACGGAGACCCAGTACTTC	CASSSEVKVTETQYF
TRBV7-3	TRBD2	TRBJ2-4	NA	TGTGCCAGCAGCCCCGGACTAGCGGGGGGGCGTCGAAACATTCAGTACTTC	CASSPGLAGGRRNIQYF
TRBV19	TRBD2	TRBJ2-5	once	TGTGCCAGTACCCTAGGGACTAGCGGGTATGAGACCCAGTACTTC	CASTLGTSGYETQYF
TRBV7-2	TRBD2	TRBJ2-1	once	TGTGCCAGCAGCGCACGCTCATTGTCACTAGCGGGAGGTGCCGATGAGCAGTTCTTC	CASSARSLSLAGGADEQFF
TRBV6-5	NA	TRBJ1-1	NA	TGTGCCAGCAGTTACTCGGAGCTCATGAACACTGAAGCTTTCTTT	CASSYSELMNTEAFF
TRBV5-4	TRBD2	TRBJ2-5	NA	TGTGCCAGCCAAGCGAGCGGGAGGGCCGCGGAGACCCAGTACTTC	CASQASGRAAETQYF
TRBV11-1	TRBD1	TRBJ1-2	NA	TGTGCCAGCAGCTTCGGGACAGGGGTCGGCTACACCTTC	CASSFGTGVGYTF
TRBV30	NA	TRBJ2-7	NA	TGTGCCTGGAGCATCTTGGGACAAGGCTGCGAGCAGTACTTC	CAWSILGQGCEQYF
TRBV6-6	TRBD1	TRBJ1-6	NA	TGTGCCAGCGGGATTGGCGGGACAGGGGGAAATTCACCCCTCCACTTT	CASGIGGTGGNSPLHF
TRBV18	NA	TRBJ1-1	NA	TGTGCCAGCTCACCCCTCCGGGGGTGGAGTGAAGCTTTCTTT	CASSPLRGWSEAFF
TRBV7-9	TRBD1	TRBJ2-5	few	TGTGCCAGCAGCTTATGGATTCGGGGCGGGACAGGGGAGACCCAGTACTTC	CASSLWIRGGTGETQYF
TRBV4-2	NA	TRBJ2-7	once	TGTGCCAGCAGCCAAGATAACGGGGAAATGTCCTACGAGCAGTACTTC	CASSQDNGEMSYEQYF
TRBV4-3	TRBD1	TRBJ1-2	NA	TGCGCCAGCAGCCAGCTTCAGGGGGGCTATGGCTACACCTTC	CASSQLQGGYGYTF
TRBV6-6	NA	TRBJ1-1	NA	TGTGCCAGCCGGCGGGGTAGTAACACTGAAGCTTTCTTT	CASRRGSNTEAFF
TRBV4-2	NA	TRBJ1-5	NA	TGTGCCAGCAGCCAAGACACCTATGGAGGGGACAGCAATCAGCCCCAGCATTTT	CASSQDTYGGDSNQPQHF
TRBV5-1	TRBD1	TRBJ2-4	NA	TGCGCCAGCAGCGAGACAGGGGTACAGGCCAAAAACATTCAGTACTTC	CASSETGVQAKNIQYF
TRBV27	NA	TRBJ2-1	NA	TGTGCCAGCAGTTCCCTAGACTCCTACAATGAGCAGTTCTTC	CASSSLDSYNEQFF
TRBV6-5	TRBD2	TRBJ2-7	NA	TGTGCCAGCAGGACAGCGGGGGGGCAGTACGAGCAGTACTTC	CASRTAGGQYEQYF
TRBV11-3	NA	TRBJ2-3	NA	TGTGCCAGCAGCTTAGGAACAGGGTCGAGGTTCGGAGATACGCAGTATTTT	CASSLGTGSRFGDTQYF
TRBV30	NA	TRBJ1-1	once	TGCGCCTGGAGTGTATTAGTGAACACTGAAGCTTTCTTT	CAWSVLVNTEAFF
TRBV5-1	TRBD1	TRBJ2-7	NA	TGCGCCAGCAGCTTTAAACCGGGACAGGGTATCCTCTACGAGCAGTACTTC	CASSFKPGQGILYEQYF
TRBV5-6	NA	TRBJ2-2	NA	TGTGCCAGCAGCTTGCGGGGTACTACGAACACCGGGGAGCTGTTTTTT	CASSLRGTTNTGELFF
TRBV7-2	NA	TRBJ1-2	few	TGTGCCAGCAGCCCCTCTGGACAGCAAACTAACTATGGCTACACCTTC	CASSPSGQQTNYGYTF
TRBV6-1	TRBD2	TRBJ2-3	once	TGTGCCAGCAGCCTAGCGGGGGCCCCAGATACGCAGTATTTT	CASSLAGAPDTQYF
TRBV7-9	NA	TRBJ2-2	NA	TGTGCCAGCAGCGCCCAGGGGCTCACCGGGGAGCTGTTTTTT	CASSAQGLTGELFF
TRBV6-6	TRBD2	TRBJ2-1	NA	TGTGCCAGCAGTTCTTATAGCGGGGACAATGAGCAGTTCTTC	CASSSYSGDNEQFF
TRBV5-4	TRBD1	TRBJ1-1	few	TGTGCCAGCAGCCCGTCCGGGACAGGAGTTAGAACTGAAGCTTTCTTT	CASSPSGTGVRTEAFF
TRBV19	TRBD1	TRBJ1-1	NA	TGTGCCAGTAGTACCCGGGACAGCTACACTGAAGCTTTCTTT	CASSTRDSYTEAFF
TRBV30	TRBD1	TRBJ1-4	NA	TGTGCCTGGAGCTGGGGGACAGGGGGCCGACTGTTTAATGAAAAACTGTTTTTT	CAWSWGTGGRLFNEKLFF
TRBV7-2	NA	TRBJ2-7	NA	TGTGCCAGCAGCTTTTCGTCTCGACTCTACTACGAGCAGTACTTC	CASSFSSRLYYEQYF
TRBV7-3	NA	TRBJ2-1	NA	TGTGCCAGCAGCCCCGGCTCGGGGGAAACCTACAATGAGCAGTTCTTC	CASSPGSGETYNEQFF
TRBV19	TRBD1	TRBJ2-7	NA	TGTGCCAGTAGTTCTCCCGGGACAGGGAGGGGGTACGAGCAGTACTTC	CASSSPGTGRGYEQYF
TRBV7-6	TRBD2	TRBJ2-5	once	TGTGCCAGCAGCTTAAATGCGGGAGGATCGGAGACCCAGTACTTC	CASSLNAGGSETQYF
TRBV4-2	NA	TRBJ1-2	NA	TGTGCCAGCAGCCAAGATAGGGGGGGCACGGGTTTGGTATCCTATGGCTACACCTTC	CASSQDRGGTGLVSYGYTF
TRBV7-8	NA	TRBJ2-2	NA	TGTGCCAGCAGCCTAGGGGGTAGCGGGTCTGCCGGGGAGCTGTTTTTT	CASSLGGSGSAGELFF
TRBV5-4	TRBD1	TRBJ2-7	NA	TGTGCCAGCAGCTTGGACAGGGGATCCTACGAGCAGTACTTC	CASSLDRGSYEQYF
TRBV13	TRBD2	TRBJ2-7	NA	TGTGCCAGCAGCTTAGGTAGCGGGACGAAGTCCTACGAGCAGTACTTC	CASSLGSGTKSYEQYF
TRBV5-1	NA	TRBJ2-1	NA	TGCGCCAGCAGTGGCGGGGCGCTCTACAATGAGCAGTTCTTC	CASSGGALYNEQFF
TRBV2	TRBD1	TRBJ2-7	NA	TGTGCCAGCACGGGACAGGCGACAAGCTCCTACGAGCAGTACTTC	CASTGQATSSYEQYF
TRBV9	NA	TRBJ2-7	NA	TGTGCCAGCAGCACAAGGCCCGGGTACGAGCAGTACTTC	CASSTRPGYEQYF
TRBV30	NA	TRBJ1-2	NA	TGTGCCTGGAGTGTACCCGGTTATGGCTACACCTTC	CAWSVPGYGYTF
TRBV6-5	NA	TRBJ1-4	NA	TGTGCCAGCAGCCCCCTACGGGCGGGAGGTGAAAAACTGTTTTTT	CASSPLRAGGEKLFF
TRBV2	NA	TRBJ2-7	NA	TGTGCCAGCAGGGACAGCCGCCGGGGGCAGTACTTC	CASRDSRRGQYF
TRBV27	NA	TRBJ2-7	once	TGTGCCAGCAGTTTAATTGGACTCGCTACCTACGAGCAGTACTTC	CASSLIGLATYEQYF
TRBV11-3	TRBD2	TRBJ2-1	NA	TGTGCCAGCAGCTTTGGGACTAGCGGGAACAATGAGCAGTTCTTC	CASSFGTSGNNEQFF
TRBV28	NA	TRBJ1-4	few	TGTGCCAGCAGTTTAACTGCAACTAATGAAAAACTGTTTTTT	CASSLTATNEKLFF
TRBV6-6	NA	TRBJ2-5	NA	TGTGCCAGCAGTACCATAAACAGGGTCGGGGAGACCCAGTACTTC	CASSTINRVGETQYF
TRBV5-5	TRBD2	TRBJ2-1	NA	TGTGCCAGCAAAAAACTAGCGTACAACAATGAGCAGTTCTTC	CASKKLAYNNEQFF
TRBV21-1	NA	TRBJ2-3	NA	TGTGCCAGCAGCACGTCCGGGACTAGCGGGAGAGCAGATACGCAGTATTTT	CASSTSGTSGRADTQYF
TRBV5-4	TRBD1	TRBJ1-6	NA	TGTGCCAGCAGCCCGGGACAGGGGATTAATTCACCCCTCCACTTT	CASSPGQGINSPLHF
TRBV6-5	NA	TRBJ1-5	NA	TGTGCCAGCAGTTACTTGGCAGGGAATCAGCCCCAGCATTTT	CASSYLAGNQPQHF
TRBV6-5	NA	TRBJ2-1	few	TGTGCCAGCAGCGTTAGGGGGGGTAATGAGCAGTTCTTC	CASSVRGGNEQFF